The 2 T cell receptor beta chains below come from one sample, sequenced in a study of T cells in localized non-small cell lung cancer (TCRdb year 2020). Library preparation employed the immunoSEQ multiplex PCR assay. Here the immuneACCESS table is served through TCRdb, limited to in-frame sequences with V and J called. Missing clones are a known gap in these copies; in checked studies unresolved V genes cover under half, and the rest lacks a known reason. The sample includes around 79,000 clones, with around 80% observed a single time. Less than 20% of the sample is taken by the ten largest. The starting material was PBMCs, obtained before any cancer treatment. The receptor source for this set is a man aged 35 to 69 with stage II squamous cell lung carcinoma.

A few counts support this clone. The genes are TRBV6-6 and TRBJ2-2, with D possibly matching TRBD2 (5 bases). Trimming took 8 bases from V and 7 from J, leaving 5 bases between them. CDR3 length: 10 amino acids. The germline gives CDR1 MNHNY, CDR2 SVGAGI (reference sequence). CDR3 nucleotides: TGTGCCAGCGGAGGCGGGGAGCTGTTTTTT. Protein product: CASGGGELFF.

The V and J genes are TRBV7-9 and TRBJ2-2; tentative D call: TRBD2 (5 bases). Germline CDR1 SEHNR, CDR2 FQNEAQ (reference sequence). This CDR3 contains 16 residues. With 1 base removed from V and 1 base from J, the gap between germline ends came to 10 bases. The CDR3: CASSLVTGMNTGELFF. The CDR3 DNA reads TGTGCCAGCAGCTTAGTAACGGGAATGAACACCGGGGAGCTGTTTTTT.